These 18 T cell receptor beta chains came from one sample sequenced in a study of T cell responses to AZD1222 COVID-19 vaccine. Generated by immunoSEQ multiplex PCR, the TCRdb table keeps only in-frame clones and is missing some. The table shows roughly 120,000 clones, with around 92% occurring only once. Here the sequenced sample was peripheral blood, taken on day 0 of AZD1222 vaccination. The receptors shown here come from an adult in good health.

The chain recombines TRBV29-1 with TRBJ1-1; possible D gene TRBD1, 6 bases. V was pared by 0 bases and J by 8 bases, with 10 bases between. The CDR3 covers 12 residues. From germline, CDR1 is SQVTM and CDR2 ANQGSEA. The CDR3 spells CSVEEVGTEAFF. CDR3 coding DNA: TGCAGCGTTGAAGAAGTAGGGACAGAAGCTTTCTTT.

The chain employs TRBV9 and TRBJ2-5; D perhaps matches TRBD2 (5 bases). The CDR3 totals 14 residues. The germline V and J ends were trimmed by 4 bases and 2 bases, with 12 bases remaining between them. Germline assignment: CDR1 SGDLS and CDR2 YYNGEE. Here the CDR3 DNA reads TGTGCCAGCAGCCCGGGGAAAAATCAAGAGACCCAGTACTTC. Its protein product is CASSPGKNQETQYF. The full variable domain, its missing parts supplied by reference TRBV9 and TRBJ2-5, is DSGVTQTPKHLITATGQRVTLRCSPRSGDLSVYWYQQSLDQGLQFLIQYYNGEERAKGNILERFSAQQFPDLHSELNLSSLELGDSALYFCASSPGKNQETQYFGPGTRLLVL.

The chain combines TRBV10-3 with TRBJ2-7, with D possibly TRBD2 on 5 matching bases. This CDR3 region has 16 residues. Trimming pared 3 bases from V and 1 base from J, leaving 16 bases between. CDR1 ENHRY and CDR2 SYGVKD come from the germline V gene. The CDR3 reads CAISEPGNTESYEQYF. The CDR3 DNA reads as TGTGCCATCAGTGAACCGGGGAATACCGAGTCCTACGAGCAGTACTTC.

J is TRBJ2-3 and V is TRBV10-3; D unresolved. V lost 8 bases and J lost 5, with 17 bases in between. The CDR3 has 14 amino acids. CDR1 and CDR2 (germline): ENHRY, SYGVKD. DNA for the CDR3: TGTGCCATCGGGGAAAGGCTAGTCGTAGATACGCAGTATTTT. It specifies CAIGERLVVDTQYF.

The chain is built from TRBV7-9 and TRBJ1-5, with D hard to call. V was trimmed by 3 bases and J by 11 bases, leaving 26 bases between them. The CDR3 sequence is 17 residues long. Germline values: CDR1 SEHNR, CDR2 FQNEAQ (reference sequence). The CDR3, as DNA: TGTGCCAGCAGCTTGGCCGAGGTGGCAGGCCAGTTTGGCACCCAGCATTTT. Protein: CASSLAEVAGQFGTQHF. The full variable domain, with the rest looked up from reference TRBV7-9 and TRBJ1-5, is DTGVSQNPRHKITKRGQNVTFRCDPISEHNRLYWYRQTLGQGPEFLTYFQNEAQLEKSRLLSDRFSAERPKGSFSTLEIQRTEQGDSAMYLCASSLAEVAGQFGTQHFGDGTRLSIL.

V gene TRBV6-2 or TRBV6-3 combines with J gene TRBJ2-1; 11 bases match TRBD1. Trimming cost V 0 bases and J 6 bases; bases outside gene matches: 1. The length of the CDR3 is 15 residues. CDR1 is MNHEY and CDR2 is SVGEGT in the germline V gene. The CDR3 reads CASSYSGTGGNEQFF. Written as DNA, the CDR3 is TGTGCCAGCAGTTACTCGGGGACAGGGGGCAATGAGCAGTTCTTC.

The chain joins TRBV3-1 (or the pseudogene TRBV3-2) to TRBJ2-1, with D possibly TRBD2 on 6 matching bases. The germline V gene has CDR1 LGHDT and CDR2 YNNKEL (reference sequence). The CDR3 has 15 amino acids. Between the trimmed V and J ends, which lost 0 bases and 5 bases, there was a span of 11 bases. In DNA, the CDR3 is TGTGCCAGCAGCCAAGATCGCGCGGGAAACAATGAGCAGTTCTTC. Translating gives CASSQDRAGNNEQFF.

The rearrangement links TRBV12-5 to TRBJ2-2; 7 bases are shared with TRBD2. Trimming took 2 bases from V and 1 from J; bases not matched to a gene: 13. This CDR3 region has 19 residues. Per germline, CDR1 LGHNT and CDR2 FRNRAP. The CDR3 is CASGLLTLGRVLNTGELFF. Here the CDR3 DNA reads TGTGCTAGTGGTTTGCTAACTCTGGGGAGGGTGTTGAACACCGGGGAGCTGTTTTTT. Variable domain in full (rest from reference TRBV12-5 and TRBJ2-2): DARVTQTPRHKVTEMGQEVTMRCQPILGHNTVFWYRQTMMQGLELLAYFRNRAPLDDSGMPKDRFSAEMPDATLATLKIQPSEPRDSAVYFCASGLLTLGRVLNTGELFFGEGSRLTVL.

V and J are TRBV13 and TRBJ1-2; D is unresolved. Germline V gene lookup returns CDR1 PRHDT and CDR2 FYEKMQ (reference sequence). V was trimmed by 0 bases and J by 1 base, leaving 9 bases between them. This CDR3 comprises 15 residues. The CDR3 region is CASSLGRSDNYGYTF. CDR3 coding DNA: TGTGCCAGCAGCTTAGGCCGCTCAGATAACTATGGCTACACCTTC.

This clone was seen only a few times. Here the CDR3 DNA reads TGTGCCAGCAGTCGGACAGGGGGCGCTTCAATTGTTCACTACGAGCAGTACTTC. Translated, it gives CASSRTGGASIVHYEQYF. The chain couples TRBV6-6 to TRBJ2-7; 11 nucleotides align to TRBD1. Trimming cost V 5 bases and J 3 bases; bases outside gene matches: 15. The CDR3 extends over 18 amino acids. CDR1 and CDR2 from the germline V gene are MNHNY and SVGAGI (reference sequence).

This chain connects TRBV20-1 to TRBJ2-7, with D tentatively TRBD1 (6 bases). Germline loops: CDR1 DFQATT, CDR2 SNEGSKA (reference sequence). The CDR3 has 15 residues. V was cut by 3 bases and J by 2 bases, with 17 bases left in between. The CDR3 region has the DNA TGCAGTGCTAGTCGAACCAGGGGCAGGGCCTACGAGCAGTACTTC. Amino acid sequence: CSASRTRGRAYEQYF.

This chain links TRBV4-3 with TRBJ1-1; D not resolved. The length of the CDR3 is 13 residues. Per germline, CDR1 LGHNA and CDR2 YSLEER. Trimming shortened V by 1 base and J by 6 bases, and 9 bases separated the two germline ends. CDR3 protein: CASSQGSAAEAFF. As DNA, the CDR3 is TGCGCCAGCAGCCAAGGTTCGGCAGCTGAAGCTTTCTTT.

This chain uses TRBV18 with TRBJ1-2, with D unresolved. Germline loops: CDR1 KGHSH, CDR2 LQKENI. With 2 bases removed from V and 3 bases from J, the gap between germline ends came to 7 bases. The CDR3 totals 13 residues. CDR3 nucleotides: TGTGCCAGCTCACCAGTGCAGGACTATGGCTACACCTTC. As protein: CASSPVQDYGYTF. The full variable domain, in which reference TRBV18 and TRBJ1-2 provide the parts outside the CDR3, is NAGVMQNPRHLVRRRGQEARLRCSPMKGHSHVYWYRQLPEEGLKFMVYLQKENIIDESGMPKERFSAEFPKEGPSILRIQQVVRGDSAAYFCASSPVQDYGYTFGSGTRLTVV.

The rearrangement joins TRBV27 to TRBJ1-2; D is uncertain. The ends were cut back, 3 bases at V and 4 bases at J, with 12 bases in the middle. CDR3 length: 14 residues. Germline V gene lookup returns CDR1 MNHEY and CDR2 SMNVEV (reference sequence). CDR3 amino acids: CASSLTGGSYGYTF. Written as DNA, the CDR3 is TGTGCCAGCAGTTTGACGGGAGGTAGCTATGGCTACACCTTC.

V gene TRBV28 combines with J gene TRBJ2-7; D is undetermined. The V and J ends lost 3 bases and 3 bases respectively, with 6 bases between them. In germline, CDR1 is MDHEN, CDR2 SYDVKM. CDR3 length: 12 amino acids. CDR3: CASSFSVYEQYF. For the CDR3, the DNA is TGTGCCAGCAGTTTCTCCGTCTACGAGCAGTACTTC.

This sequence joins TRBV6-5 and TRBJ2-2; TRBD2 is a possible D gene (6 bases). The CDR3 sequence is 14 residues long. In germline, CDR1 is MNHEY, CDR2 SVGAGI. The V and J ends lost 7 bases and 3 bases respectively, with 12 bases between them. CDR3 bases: TGTGCCAGCAAGGAGAGGAGGGACACCGGGGAGCTGTTTTTT. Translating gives CASKERRDTGELFF.

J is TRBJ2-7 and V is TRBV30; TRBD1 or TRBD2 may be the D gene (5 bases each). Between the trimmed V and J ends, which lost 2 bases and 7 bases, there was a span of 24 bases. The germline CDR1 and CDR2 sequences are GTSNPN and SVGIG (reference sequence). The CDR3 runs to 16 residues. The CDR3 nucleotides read TGTGCCTGGAGTCACGCGACGGGACCCCCCGTGAGAGAGCAGTACTTC. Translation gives CAWSHATGPPVREQYF.

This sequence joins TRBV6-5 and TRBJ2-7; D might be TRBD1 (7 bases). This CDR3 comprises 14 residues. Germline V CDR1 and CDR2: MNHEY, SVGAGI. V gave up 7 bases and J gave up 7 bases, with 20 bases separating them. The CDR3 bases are TGTGCCAGCACCGATTCAGACAGGGCGGGGGAGCAGTACTTC. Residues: CASTDSDRAGEQYF.